These 27 T cell receptor beta chains came from one sample sequenced in a study of T cell repertoires in cytomegalovirus infection. TCRdb itself ran the reads through MiXCR, one entry per CDR3 protein. The sample records 450,000 to 650,000 distinct CDR3 sequences, around 27% being singletons. The sample taken for sequencing was PBMCs. The receptors derive from a human donor in good health (CMV status not recorded). Some clones in this sample may be carry-over from other donors' samples.

This clonotype was seen many times. The rearrangement uses TRBV11-2 and TRBJ1-1; D perhaps matches TRBD1 (5 bases). Between the trimmed V and J ends, which lost 8 bases and 1 base, there was a span of 14 bases. The CDR3 has 14 residues. Germline V lookup: CDR1 SGHAT, CDR2 FQNNGV. CDR3 sequence: CASAGTARNTEAFF. The CDR3 DNA sequence: TGTGCCAGCGCAGGGACCGCCCGGAACACTGAAGCTTTCTTT. Complete variable domain (other parts from reference TRBV11-2 and TRBJ1-1): EAGVAQSPRYKIIEKRQSVAFWCNPISGHATLYWYQQILGQGPKLLIQFQNNGVVDDSQLPKDRFSAERLKGVDSTLKIQPAKLEDSAVYLCASAGTARNTEAFFGQGTRLTVV.

The chain carries TRBV7-9 and TRBJ2-3, with 7 positions matching TRBD1. The CDR3 loop spans 15 amino acids. V gave up 5 bases and J gave up 2 bases; unmatched junction bases: 7. Germline CDR1 reads SEHNR; CDR2 reads FQNEAQ (reference sequence). The CDR3 loop is CASSAGQVLTDTQYF. In nucleotides, the CDR3 is TGTGCCAGCAGCGCAGGACAGGTACTCACAGATACGCAGTATTTT.

This clonotype came up a few times. The chain recombines TRBV7-2 with TRBJ1-6, with a possible D match to TRBD1 (5 bases). Trimming took 5 bases from V and 11 from J, leaving 13 bases between them. This CDR3 has 13 residues. Germline CDR1 and CDR2: SGHTA and FQGNSA. The CDR3 sequence is CASSPQGIPPLHF. In nucleotides, the CDR3 is TGTGCCAGCAGCCCTCAGGGCATACCACCCCTCCACTTT.

This clonotype was counted only a few times. The J gene is TRBJ1-1, the V gene TRBV11-2, with 8 bases fitting TRBD1. Germline CDR1 SGHAT, CDR2 FQNNGV. Trimming removed 7 bases from V and 1 base from J; junction bases left unmatched: 5. This CDR3 is 14 amino acids long. This chain's CDR3 is CASTQGAPNTEAFF. CDR3 DNA sequence: TGTGCCAGCACCCAGGGGGCGCCGAACACTGAAGCTTTCTTT.

In this sample, this clonotype turned up many times. CDR3 sequence reads: CASSLVGTGTGNTIYF. The CDR3 DNA follows: TGTGCCAGCAGCTTAGTAGGGACAGGGACTGGAAACACCATATATTTT. This chain joins TRBV7-2 and TRBJ1-3, with 9 bases that match TRBD1. The length of the CDR3 is 16 residues. From germline, CDR1 is SGHTA and CDR2 FQGNSA. Germline trimming cut 1 base from V and 2 bases from J; bases unmatched to any gene: 3.

This clonotype appeared a few times. This rearrangement joins TRBV6-2 or TRBV6-3 to TRBJ2-7; maybe TRBD2 (6 bases). CDR3 size: 15 residues. Between the trimmed V and J ends, which lost 2 bases and 4 bases, there was a span of 15 bases. Germline lookup yields CDR1 MNHEY and CDR2 SVGEGT. CDR3 protein: CASSYLDTGRYEQYV. For the CDR3, the DNA is TGTGCCAGCAGTTACCTGGACACTGGGAGGTACGAGCAGTACGTC.

This clonotype showed up just a few times. This chain connects TRBV28 to TRBJ1-4; perhaps TRBD1 as D (5 bases). The CDR3 length is 14 residues. Germline-derived CDR1 and CDR2 are MDHEN and SYDVKM. V dropped 5 bases and J dropped 5 bases, with 12 bases sitting between them. DNA of the CDR3: TGTGCCAGCAGTCCGCCGGGACGGAATGAAAAACTGTTTTTT. Its protein product is CASSPPGRNEKLFF.

At least ten counts were recorded for this clonotype. This rearrangement joins TRBV7-9 to TRBJ1-1; TRBD1 aligns across 10 bases. The CDR3 is 17 amino acids. Germline V gene data show CDR1 as SEHNR and CDR2 as FQNEAQ (reference sequence). With 1 base clipped from V and 6 bases from J, the junction kept 11 bases outside the gene matches. As DNA, the CDR3 is TGTGCCAGCAGCTTAGTCTCCGGGACAGGGGAGGTGGCTGAAGCTTTCTTT. Translating gives CASSLVSGTGEVAEAFF.

The gene calls are TRBV7-8 and TRBJ2-1; D not resolved. V was shortened by 0 bases and J by 13 bases, with 10 bases between the two germline ends. Germline V CDR1 and CDR2: SGHVS, FQNEAQ. CDR3 length equals 12 residues. The CDR3 DNA follows: TGTGCCAGCAGCTTAGCGCGAGACACCCAGTTCTTC. It yields the protein CASSLARDTQFF.

The genes are TRBV6-5 and TRBJ1-6; D gene uncertain. Germline V gene data show CDR1 as MNHEY and CDR2 as SVGAGI. The V gene lost 6 bases and the J gene lost 9 bases, with 27 bases spanning the gap. The CDR3 has 18 amino acids. CDR3 sequence (DNA): TGTGCCAGCAGCCAAACCACCCCGGCCAGCTTGATCGGTTCACCCCTCCACTTT. It specifies CASSQTTPASLIGSPLHF.

There are a few counts of this clonotype. The J gene is TRBJ2-1, the V gene TRBV11-2; D call uncertain. Germline CDR1 SGHAT, CDR2 FQNNGV. This CDR3 is built from 17 residues. The germline V and J ends were trimmed by 0 bases and 3 bases, with 15 bases remaining between them. The CDR3 here is CASSLDISPRNYNEQFF. The DNA for the CDR3 is TGTGCCAGCAGCTTAGATATCAGCCCGCGCAACTACAATGAGCAGTTCTTC. The complete variable domain, with remaining parts taken from reference TRBV11-2 and TRBJ2-1, reads EAGVAQSPRYKIIEKRQSVAFWCNPISGHATLYWYQQILGQGPKLLIQFQNNGVVDDSQLPKDRFSAERLKGVDSTLKIQPAKLEDSAVYLCASSLDISPRNYNEQFFGPGTRLTVL.

The chain carries TRBV27 and TRBJ2-4, with 7 bases lining up with TRBD2. CDR1 MNHEY and CDR2 SMNVEV come from the germline V gene (reference sequence). V was pared by 5 bases and J by 9 bases, with 13 bases of the junction left unmatched. The CDR3 runs to 15 residues. For the CDR3, the DNA is TGTGCCAGCAGTCCGGGGTCGCGGGAGTGGGGCATTCAGTACTTC. It is translated as CASSPGSREWGIQYF.

The genes are TRBV11-2 and TRBJ2-2; no reliable D call. CDR3 length: 13 amino acids. Trimming stripped 4 bases from V and 5 bases from J, with 8 bases between. Germline-derived CDR1 and CDR2 are SGHAT and FQNNGV. The CDR3 is CASSSENTGELFF. The DNA for the CDR3 is TGTGCCAGCAGCTCCGAGAATACCGGGGAGCTGTTTTTT.

V usage is TRBV20-1 and J usage is TRBJ1-1; D is perhaps TRBD1 (5 bases). The CDR3 has 16 residues. CDR1 is DFQATT and CDR2 is SNEGSKA in the germline V gene (reference sequence). V was shortened by 1 base and J by 3 bases, with 18 bases between the two germline ends. The CDR3 protein is CSARGSSGGRHTEAFF. CDR3 coding DNA: TGCAGTGCTAGAGGTAGTTCTGGGGGAAGGCACACTGAAGCTTTCTTT.

This clonotype was detected only once. The V call is TRBV6-2 or TRBV6-3, the J call TRBJ2-6; D is uncertain. The V and J ends lost 7 bases and 7 bases respectively, with 8 bases between them. Germline V lookup: CDR1 MNHEY, CDR2 SVGEGT. There are 12 residues in the CDR3. This CDR3 is CASTVSANVLTF. Written as DNA, the CDR3 is TGTGCCAGCACCGTAAGCGCCAACGTCCTGACTTTC.

This clonotype was detected many times. The chain uses TRBV7-2 and TRBJ2-1, with TRBD2 matching 15 bases. CDR3 length: 18 amino acids. CDR1 and CDR2 (germline): SGHTA, FQGNSA. V shed 5 bases and J 0 bases; nucleotides not matched to a gene: 5. The CDR3 reads CASSLRTSGRGSYNEQFF. The CDR3 DNA is TGTGCCAGCAGCCTGAGGACTAGCGGGAGGGGCTCCTACAATGAGCAGTTCTTC.

This clonotype was seen only a few times. The chain combines TRBV5-6 with TRBJ1-1, with TRBD1 as a possible D gene (5 bases). V was clipped by 4 bases and J by 0 bases, with 16 bases between them. This CDR3 spans 16 amino acids. Looked up from germline, CDR1 is SGHDT and CDR2 is YYEEEE. The CDR3: CASSRSQAGMNTEAFF. CDR3 sequence (DNA): TGTGCCAGCAGCCGAAGTCAGGCAGGGATGAACACTGAAGCTTTCTTT.

Ten or more counts support this clonotype. V and J are TRBV7-2 and TRBJ2-5; unclear D gene. CDR1 is SGHTA and CDR2 is FQGNSA in the germline V gene. V was shortened by 1 base and J by 7 bases, with 16 bases between the two germline ends. This CDR3 comprises 15 residues. CDR3 nucleotides: TGTGCCAGCAGCTTAGACGCCAGCAAATGGGGGACCCAGTACTTC. Its translation is CASSLDASKWGTQYF.

This clonotype was seen more than once but under ten times. J is TRBJ1-1 and V is TRBV6-1; the match to TRBD1 covers 7 bases. Losses at the gene ends were 8 bases for V and 0 bases for J; bases not matched to a gene: 3. Per the germline V gene, CDR1 is MNHNS and CDR2 is SASEGT. The CDR3 sequence is 13 residues long. CDR3 nucleotide sequence: TGTGCCAGCGCGGGACAGATGAACACTGAAGCTTTCTTT. Translating gives CASAGQMNTEAFF.

The chain carries TRBV11-2 and TRBJ1-4, with D hard to call. Between the trimmed V and J ends, which lost 1 base and 8 bases, there was a span of 5 bases. This CDR3 has 12 amino acids. Germline loops: CDR1 SGHAT, CDR2 FQNNGV. CDR3 in amino acids: CASSLVREKLFF. The CDR3 DNA sequence: TGTGCCAGCAGCTTAGTAAGAGAAAAACTGTTTTTT.

The V call is TRBV28, the J call TRBJ2-2; 9 bases agree with TRBD1. CDR1 and CDR2 (germline): MDHEN, SYDVKM. The length of the CDR3 is 16 residues. Trimming cost V 4 bases and J 4 bases; bases outside gene matches: 7. The CDR3 sequence: CASSSRGQGFTGELFF. The CDR3 bases are TGTGCCAGCAGTTCTCGCGGACAGGGGTTCACCGGGGAGCTGTTTTTT. Drawing the rest from reference TRBV28 and TRBJ2-2, the complete variable domain is DVKVTQSSRYLVKRTGEKVFLECVQDMDHENMFWYRQDPGLGLRLIYFSYDVKMKEKGDIPEGYSVSREKKERFSLILESASTNQTSMYLCASSSRGQGFTGELFFGEGSRLTVL.

This clonotype has a count of ten or more. This chain uses TRBV7-2 with TRBJ1-1; tentative D call: TRBD1 (6 bases). CDR1 SGHTA and CDR2 FQGNSA come from the germline V gene. This CDR3 region has 14 residues. Trimming pared 1 base from V and 5 bases from J, leaving 11 bases between. The CDR3 region has the DNA TGTGCCAGCAGCTTAGGTGGGGGCGCAACTGAAGCTTTCTTT. This sequence encodes CASSLGGGATEAFF.

The table lists this clonotype with many counts. This chain uses TRBV7-2 with TRBJ1-2, with D unclear. V dropped 1 base and J dropped 4 bases, with 10 bases sitting between them. Germline lookup yields CDR1 SGHTA and CDR2 FQGNSA. The CDR3 has 14 residues. In nucleotides, the CDR3 is TGTGCCAGCAGCTTAGGCAGTCCTCCCTATGGCTACACCTTC. Its translation: CASSLGSPPYGYTF.

CDR3 sequence reads: CASSYSSGISYNEQFF. DNA of the CDR3: TGTGCCAGCAGTTACTCTAGCGGGATATCCTACAATGAGCAGTTCTTC. The chain links TRBV6-8 to TRBJ2-1, with TRBD2 matching over 8 bases. Looked up from germline, CDR1 is MNHGY and CDR2 is SAAAGT. The CDR3 runs 16 residues. V was pared by 0 bases and J by 1 base, with 2 bases of the junction left unmatched.

This clonotype has ten or more counts. The genes are TRBV7-2 and TRBJ1-1; TRBD1 might be the D (6 bases). Germline CDR1 SGHTA, CDR2 FQGNSA. V was shortened by 5 bases and J by 5 bases, with 15 bases between the two germline ends. The CDR3 loop spans 14 amino acids. The CDR3 spells CASSPLGGRTEAFF. Here the CDR3 DNA reads TGTGCCAGCAGCCCGTTGGGGGGGCGTACTGAAGCTTTCTTT.

This clonotype has more than one count but fewer than ten. The rearrangement links TRBV27 to TRBJ2-2; 9 bases are shared with TRBD2. Germline lookup yields CDR1 MNHEY and CDR2 SMNVEV (reference sequence). CDR3 size: 18 residues. Germline trimming cut 3 bases from V and 4 bases from J; bases unmatched to any gene: 12. CDR3 coding DNA: TGTGCCAGCAGTTTCACACCGCCGGGACTAGCCCTCACCGGGGAGCTGTTTTTT. Its translation: CASSFTPPGLALTGELFF.

The sample holds a few counts of this clonotype. V gene TRBV7-9 combines with J gene TRBJ2-5, with D possibly being TRBD2 (6 bases). This CDR3 is built from 16 residues. V was trimmed by 5 bases and J by 4 bases, leaving 20 bases between them. From germline, CDR1 is SEHNR and CDR2 FQNEAQ (reference sequence). Written as DNA, the CDR3 is TGTGCCAGCAGCGCGCAAGGGGAGTCCGGGGGAGAGACCCAGTACTTC. It codes for CASSAQGESGGETQYF.